This T cell receptor (beta chain) was captured by sequencing in a study of T-cell reconstitution after alpha-beta-depleted transplantation in children. This clonotype was counted many times. The antigen is unknown. Unique molecular identifiers were incorporated when the TCRbeta library was constructed. MiXCR, applied by TCRdb to the PCR reads, yields one record per CDR3 protein. Among 350,000 to 500,000 distinct CDR3 sequences, around two fifths were seen once, and the ten largest hold 27%. Findings and caveats of the study: Several hundred expanded graft clones reportedly were the source of alpha-beta T cells about two months after transplant. The high TCRbeta diversity at day 60 in some patients came from surviving recipient T cells and thymic progenitors.

This TCR derives from a girl aged 2 to 10 with aplastic anemia, due to receive a stem cell transplant. The specimen was PBMCs, collected before TCRalphabeta/CD19-depleted stem cell transplant.

The CDR3 DNA follows: TGCAGTGCTAGAGAGTTCGGGAGGGAAACTACCTACAATGAGCAGTTCTTC. The encoded protein is CSAREFGRETTYNEQFF. V usage is TRBV20-1 and J usage is TRBJ2-1, with 8 bases fitting TRBD2. V gave up 0 bases and J gave up 2 bases; unmatched junction bases: 9. Germline CDR1 and CDR2: DFQATT and SNEGSKA (reference sequence). The length of the CDR3 is 17 residues.